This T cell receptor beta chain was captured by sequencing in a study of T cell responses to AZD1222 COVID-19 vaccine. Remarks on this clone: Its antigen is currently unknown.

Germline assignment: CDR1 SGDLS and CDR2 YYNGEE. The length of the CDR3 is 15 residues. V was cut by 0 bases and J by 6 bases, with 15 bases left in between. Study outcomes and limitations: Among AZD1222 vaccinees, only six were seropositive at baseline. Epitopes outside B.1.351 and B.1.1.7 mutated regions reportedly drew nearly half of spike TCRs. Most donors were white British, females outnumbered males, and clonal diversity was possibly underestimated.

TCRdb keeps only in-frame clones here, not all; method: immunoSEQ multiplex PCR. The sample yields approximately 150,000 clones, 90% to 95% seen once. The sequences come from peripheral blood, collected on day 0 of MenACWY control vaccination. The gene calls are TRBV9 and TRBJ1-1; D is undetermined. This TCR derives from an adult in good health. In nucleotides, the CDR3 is TGTGCCAGCAGCGTAGCTCGAGGAGGTTCCGCTGAAGCTTTCTTT. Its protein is CASSVARGGSAEAFF. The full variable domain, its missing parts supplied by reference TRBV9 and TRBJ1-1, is DSGVTQTPKHLITATGQRVTLRCSPRSGDLSVYWYQQSLDQGLQFLIQYYNGEERAKGNILERFSAQQFPDLHSELNLSSLELGDSALYFCASSVARGGSAEAFFGQGTRLTVV.